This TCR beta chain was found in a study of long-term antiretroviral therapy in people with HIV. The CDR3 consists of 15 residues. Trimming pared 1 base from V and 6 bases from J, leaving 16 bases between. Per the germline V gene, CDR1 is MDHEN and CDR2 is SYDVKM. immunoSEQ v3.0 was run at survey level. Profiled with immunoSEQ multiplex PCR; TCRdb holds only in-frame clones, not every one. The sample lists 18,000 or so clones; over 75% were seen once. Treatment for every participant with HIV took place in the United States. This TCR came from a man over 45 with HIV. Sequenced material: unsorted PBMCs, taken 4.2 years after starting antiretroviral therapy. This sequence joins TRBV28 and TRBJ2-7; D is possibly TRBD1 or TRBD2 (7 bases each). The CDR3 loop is CASSLLTGRDSEQYF. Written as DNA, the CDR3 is TGTGCCAGCAGTTTATTGACAGGGAGGGACTCCGAGCAGTACTTC.